This record covers a single TCR beta chain. What it recognizes is unknown. The data stem from a study of shared clonotypes between healthy human individuals. Findings and limits, study-wide: Inspection by rarefaction showed sorted-subset sequencing to be incomplete despite large depth. Apart from blood, nothing was sampled; tissue repertoires likely differ.

Method: immunoSEQ multiplex PCR; TCRdb's copy keeps in-frame clones and lacks some. Of 1 million to 1.2 million clones listed, around 77% were seen once; the top ten hold about 0.89%. The sequence was obtained from a man aged 18 to 29 in good health. Some clones in this sample may be carry-over from other donors' samples. The sample comprised memory CD4+ T cells from PBMCs. Subset defined: CD45RA-negative fraction.

The CDR3 spells CASSESGTYNEQFF. The DNA of the CDR3 is TGCGCCAGCAGTGAGTCGGGAACATACAATGAGCAGTTCTTC. The J gene is TRBJ2-1, the V gene TRBV10-1; D gene ambiguous. The germline V gene encodes CDR1 WNHNN and CDR2 SYGVQD (reference sequence). Trimming shortened V by 0 bases and J by 4 bases, and 7 bases separated the two germline ends. There are 14 residues in the CDR3.